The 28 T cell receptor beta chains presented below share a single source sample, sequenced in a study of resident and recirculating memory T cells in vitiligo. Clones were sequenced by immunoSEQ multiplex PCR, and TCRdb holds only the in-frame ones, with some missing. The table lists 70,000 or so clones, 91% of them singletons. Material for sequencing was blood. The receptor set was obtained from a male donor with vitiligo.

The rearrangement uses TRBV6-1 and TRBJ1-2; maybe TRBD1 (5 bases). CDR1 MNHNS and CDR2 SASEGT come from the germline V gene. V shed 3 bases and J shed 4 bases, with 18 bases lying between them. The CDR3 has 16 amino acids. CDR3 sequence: CASSETGGRQIYGYTF. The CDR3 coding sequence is TGTGCCAGCAGTGAGACGGGGGGACGGCAAATCTATGGCTACACCTTC.

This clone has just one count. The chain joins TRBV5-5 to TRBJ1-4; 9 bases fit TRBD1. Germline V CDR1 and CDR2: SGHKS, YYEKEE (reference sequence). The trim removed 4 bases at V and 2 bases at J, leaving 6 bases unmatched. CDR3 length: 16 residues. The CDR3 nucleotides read TGTGCCAGCAGCCTCGACAGGGGGGGGACTAATGAAAAACTGTTTTTT. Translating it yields CASSLDRGGTNEKLFF.

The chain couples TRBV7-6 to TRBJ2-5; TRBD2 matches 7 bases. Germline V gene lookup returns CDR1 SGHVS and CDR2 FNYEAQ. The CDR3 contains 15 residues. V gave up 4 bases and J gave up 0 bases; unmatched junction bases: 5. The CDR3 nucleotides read TGTGCCAGCAGCTCTAGCGGAAGGTACCAAGAGACCCAGTACTTC. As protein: CASSSSGRYQETQYF.

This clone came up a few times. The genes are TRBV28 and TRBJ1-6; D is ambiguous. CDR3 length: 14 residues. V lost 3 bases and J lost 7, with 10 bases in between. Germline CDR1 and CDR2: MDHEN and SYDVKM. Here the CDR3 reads CASSLPGSNSPLHF. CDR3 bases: TGTGCCAGCAGTTTGCCAGGATCGAATTCACCCCTCCACTTT.

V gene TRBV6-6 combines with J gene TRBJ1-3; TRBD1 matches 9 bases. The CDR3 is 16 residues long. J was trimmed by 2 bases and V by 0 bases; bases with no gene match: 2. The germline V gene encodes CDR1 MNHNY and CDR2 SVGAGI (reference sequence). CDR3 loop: CASSYSRTGAGNTIYF. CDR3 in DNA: TGTGCCAGCAGTTACTCACGGACAGGGGCTGGAAACACCATATATTTT.

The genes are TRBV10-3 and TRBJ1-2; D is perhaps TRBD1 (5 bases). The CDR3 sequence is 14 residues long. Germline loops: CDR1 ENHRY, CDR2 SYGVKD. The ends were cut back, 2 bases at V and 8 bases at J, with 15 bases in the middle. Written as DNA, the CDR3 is TGTGCCATCAGTGAGCGCTCAGGGCCCTACGGCTACACCTTC. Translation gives CAISERSGPYGYTF.

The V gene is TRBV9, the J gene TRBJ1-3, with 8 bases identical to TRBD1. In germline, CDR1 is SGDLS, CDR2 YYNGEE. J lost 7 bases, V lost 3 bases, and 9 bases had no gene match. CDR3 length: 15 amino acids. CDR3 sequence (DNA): TGTGCCAGCAGCGAGGGGACAGGCAAGGGGAACACCATATATTTT. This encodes CASSEGTGKGNTIYF.

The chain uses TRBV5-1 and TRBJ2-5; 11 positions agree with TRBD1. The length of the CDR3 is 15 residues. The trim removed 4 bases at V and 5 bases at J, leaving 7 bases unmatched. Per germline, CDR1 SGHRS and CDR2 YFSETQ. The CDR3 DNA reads TGCGCCAGCAGCCTAGGACAGGGGGCTTGGGAGACCCAGTACTTC. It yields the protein CASSLGQGAWETQYF.

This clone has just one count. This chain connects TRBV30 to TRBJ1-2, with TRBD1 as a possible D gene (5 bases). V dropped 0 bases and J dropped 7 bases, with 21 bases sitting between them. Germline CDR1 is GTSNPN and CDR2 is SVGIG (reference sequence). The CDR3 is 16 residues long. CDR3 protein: CAWSVLWAGDHGGYTF. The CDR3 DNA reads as TGTGCCTGGAGTGTACTATGGGCGGGGGATCATGGTGGCTACACCTTC.

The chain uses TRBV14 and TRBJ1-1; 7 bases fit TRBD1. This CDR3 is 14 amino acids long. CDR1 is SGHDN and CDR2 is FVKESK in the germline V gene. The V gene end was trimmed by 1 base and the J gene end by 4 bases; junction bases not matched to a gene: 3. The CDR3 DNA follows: TGTGCCAGCAGCCAAGCCGAGGGGGCCACTGAAGCTTTCTTT. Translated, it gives CASSQAEGATEAFF.

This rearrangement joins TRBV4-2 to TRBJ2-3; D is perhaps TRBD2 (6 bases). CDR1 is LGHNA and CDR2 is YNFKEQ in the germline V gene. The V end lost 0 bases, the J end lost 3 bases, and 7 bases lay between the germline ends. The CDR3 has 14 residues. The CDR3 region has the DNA TGTGCCAGCAGCCAAGAACGGGGGACAGATACGCAGTATTTT. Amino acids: CASSQERGTDTQYF.

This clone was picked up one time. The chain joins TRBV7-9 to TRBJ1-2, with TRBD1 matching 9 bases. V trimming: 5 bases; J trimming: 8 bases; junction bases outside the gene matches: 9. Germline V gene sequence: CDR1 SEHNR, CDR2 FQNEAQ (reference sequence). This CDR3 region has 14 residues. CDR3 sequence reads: CASSPQGQGGGYTF. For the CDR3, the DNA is TGTGCCAGCAGCCCACAGGGACAGGGAGGAGGCTACACCTTC. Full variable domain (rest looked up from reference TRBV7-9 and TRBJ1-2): DTGVSQNPRHKITKRGQNVTFRCDPISEHNRLYWYRQTLGQGPEFLTYFQNEAQLEKSRLLSDRFSAERPKGSFSTLEIQRTEQGDSAMYLCASSPQGQGGGYTFGSGTRLTVV.

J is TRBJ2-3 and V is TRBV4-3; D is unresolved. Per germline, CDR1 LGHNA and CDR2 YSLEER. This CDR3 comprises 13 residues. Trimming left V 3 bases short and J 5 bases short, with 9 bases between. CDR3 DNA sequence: TGCGCCAGCAGCCAGGGCCACGGAGATACGCAGTATTTT. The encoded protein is CASSQGHGDTQYF.

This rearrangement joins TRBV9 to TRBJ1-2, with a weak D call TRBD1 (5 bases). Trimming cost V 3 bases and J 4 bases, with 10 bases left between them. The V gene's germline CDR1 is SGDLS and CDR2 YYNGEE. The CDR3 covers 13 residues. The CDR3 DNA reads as TGTGCCAGCAGCGCGGGGGGGGTCTATGGCTACACCTTC. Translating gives CASSAGGVYGYTF.

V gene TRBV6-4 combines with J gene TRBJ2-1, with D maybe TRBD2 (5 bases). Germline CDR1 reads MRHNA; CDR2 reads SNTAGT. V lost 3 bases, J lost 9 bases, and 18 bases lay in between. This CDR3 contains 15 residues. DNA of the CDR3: TGTGCCAGCAGTGAGCGAGCGGTTGAAAGCCTTGAGCAGTTCTTC. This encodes CASSERAVESLEQFF.

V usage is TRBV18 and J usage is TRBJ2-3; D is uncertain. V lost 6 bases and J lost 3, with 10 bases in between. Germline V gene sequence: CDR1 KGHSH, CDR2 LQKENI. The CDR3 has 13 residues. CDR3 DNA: TGTGCCAGCTCCCTTATTCCTACAGATACGCAGTATTTT. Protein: CASSLIPTDTQYF.

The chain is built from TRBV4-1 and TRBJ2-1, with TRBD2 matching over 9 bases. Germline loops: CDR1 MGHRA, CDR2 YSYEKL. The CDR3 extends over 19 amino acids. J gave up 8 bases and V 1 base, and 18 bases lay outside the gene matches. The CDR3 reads CASSQVPPGRGGVRDEQFF. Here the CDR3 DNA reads TGCGCCAGCAGCCAAGTCCCCCCCGGGCGGGGGGGTGTCCGGGATGAGCAGTTCTTC.

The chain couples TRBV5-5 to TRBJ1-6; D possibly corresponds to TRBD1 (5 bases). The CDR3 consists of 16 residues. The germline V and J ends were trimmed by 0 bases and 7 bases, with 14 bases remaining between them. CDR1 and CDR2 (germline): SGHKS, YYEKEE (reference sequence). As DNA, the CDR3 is TGTGCCAGCAGCTTGGAGGGGTCCCCAACGAATTCACCCCTCCACTTT. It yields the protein CASSLEGSPTNSPLHF.

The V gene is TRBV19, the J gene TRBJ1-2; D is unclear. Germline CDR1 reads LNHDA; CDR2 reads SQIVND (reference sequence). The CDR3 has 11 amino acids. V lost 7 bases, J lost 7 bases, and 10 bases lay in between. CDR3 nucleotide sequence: TGTGCCAGTACCGGGTGGTCTGGCTACACCTTC. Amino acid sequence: CASTGWSGYTF.

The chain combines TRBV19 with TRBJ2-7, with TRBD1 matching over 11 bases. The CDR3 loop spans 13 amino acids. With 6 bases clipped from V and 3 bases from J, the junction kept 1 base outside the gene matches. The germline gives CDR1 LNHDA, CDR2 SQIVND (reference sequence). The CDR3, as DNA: TGTGCCAGTAGGGGACAGGGGGTCTACGAGCAGTACTTC. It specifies CASRGQGVYEQYF.

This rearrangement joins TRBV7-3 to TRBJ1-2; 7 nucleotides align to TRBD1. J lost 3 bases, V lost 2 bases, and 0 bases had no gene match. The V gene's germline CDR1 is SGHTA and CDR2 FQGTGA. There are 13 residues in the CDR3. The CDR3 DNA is TGTGCCAGCAGCTTACAGGGGGACTATGGCTACACCTTC. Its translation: CASSLQGDYGYTF.

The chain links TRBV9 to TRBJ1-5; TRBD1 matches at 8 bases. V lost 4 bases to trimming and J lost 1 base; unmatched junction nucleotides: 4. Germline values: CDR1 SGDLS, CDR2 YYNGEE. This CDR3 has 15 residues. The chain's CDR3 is CASSLTGESNQPQHF. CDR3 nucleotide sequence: TGTGCCAGCAGCTTGACAGGGGAAAGCAATCAGCCCCAGCATTTT.

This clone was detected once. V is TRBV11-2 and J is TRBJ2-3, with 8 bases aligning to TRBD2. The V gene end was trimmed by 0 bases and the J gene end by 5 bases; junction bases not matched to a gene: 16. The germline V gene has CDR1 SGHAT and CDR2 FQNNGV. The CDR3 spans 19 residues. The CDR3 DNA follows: TGTGCCAGCAGCTTAGATCAGGGCTTCCGAGCGGGGGCCAGAGATACGCAGTATTTT. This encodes CASSLDQGFRAGARDTQYF.

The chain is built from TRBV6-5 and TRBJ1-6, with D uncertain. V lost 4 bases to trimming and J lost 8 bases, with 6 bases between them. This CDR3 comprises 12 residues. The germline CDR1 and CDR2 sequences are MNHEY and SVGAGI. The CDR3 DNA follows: TGTGCCAGCAGTTTCGGGGATTCACCCCTCCACTTT. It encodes CASSFGDSPLHF.

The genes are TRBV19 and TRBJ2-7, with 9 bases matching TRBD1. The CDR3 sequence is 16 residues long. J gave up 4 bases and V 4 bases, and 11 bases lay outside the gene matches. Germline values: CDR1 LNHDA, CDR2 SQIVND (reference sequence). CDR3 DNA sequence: TGTGCCAGTAGTAGAGGGACAGGGAGCAGTAGATACGAGCAGTACTTC. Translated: CASSRGTGSSRYEQYF.

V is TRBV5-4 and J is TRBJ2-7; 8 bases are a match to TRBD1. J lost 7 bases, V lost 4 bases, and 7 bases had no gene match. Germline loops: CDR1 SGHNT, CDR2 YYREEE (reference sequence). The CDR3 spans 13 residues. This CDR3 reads CASSPGGSGEQYF. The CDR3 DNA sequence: TGTGCCAGCAGCCCAGGGGGCTCGGGTGAGCAGTACTTC.

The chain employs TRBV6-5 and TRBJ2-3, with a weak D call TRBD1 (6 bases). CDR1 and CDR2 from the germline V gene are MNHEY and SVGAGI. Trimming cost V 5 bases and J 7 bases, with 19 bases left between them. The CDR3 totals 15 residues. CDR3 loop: CASSTSGTNRYTQYF. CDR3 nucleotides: TGTGCCAGCAGTACATCCGGGACAAATCGTTATACGCAGTATTTT.

Written as DNA, the CDR3 is TGTGCCAGCAGTGCGGACGCTAAGGAGGCTCCCCTCCACTTT. As protein: CASSADAKEAPLHF. V gene TRBV6-5 combines with J gene TRBJ1-6; D is unclear. This CDR3 has 14 residues. The V end was cut by 5 bases, the J end by 13 bases, with 18 bases between. Germline lookup yields CDR1 MNHEY and CDR2 SVGAGI.